One and the same sample provided the 2 T cell receptor beta chains below, sequenced in a study of blood T cell repertoires in COVID-19. Sequenced by immunoSEQ multiplex PCR; TCRdb stores in-frame clones only, minus some. The sample has a few hundred thousand clones; approximately 87% are singletons. Sequencing used peripheral blood. Every receptor here comes from a woman younger than 45 with COVID-19, enrolled during active disease.

The chain recombines TRBV5-4 with TRBJ1-2; 8 bases are a match to TRBD1. V shed 1 base and J 7 bases; nucleotides not matched to a gene: 3. This CDR3 comprises 13 residues. Looked up from germline, CDR1 is SGHNT and CDR2 is YYREEE (reference sequence). The CDR3 reads CASSLSGGIGYTF. The CDR3 DNA is TGTGCCAGCAGCTTGTCAGGGGGCATTGGCTACACCTTC.

This clone was recorded a few times. This chain uses TRBV12-5 with TRBJ2-7; possibly TRBD1 for D (6 bases). This CDR3 comprises 12 residues. Germline V gene data show CDR1 as LGHNT and CDR2 as FRNRAP. Trimming removed 6 bases at V and 12 bases at J, with 18 bases between. This chain's CDR3 is CASGLTRGQLYF. For the CDR3, the DNA is TGTGCTAGTGGCCTTACCCGCGGACAGCTGTACTTC.